The 20 T cell receptor beta chains given below trace back to one sample, sequenced in a study of shared clonotypes between healthy human individuals. Produced via immunoSEQ multiplex PCR; TCRdb's table is partial and in-frame only. The profile covers 550,000 to 850,000 clones, with about two thirds appearing a single time and 1.8% taken by the ten largest. Sequenced: memory CD4+ T cells sorted from blood. Subset: CD45RA-negative fraction. Receptors were obtained from a woman younger than 45 in good health.

The gene calls are TRBV5-6 and TRBJ2-5; 7 bases align to TRBD1. Trimming removed 4 bases from V and 2 bases from J; junction bases left unmatched: 2. CDR1 SGHDT and CDR2 YYEEEE come from the germline V gene. CDR3 length equals 13 residues. Written as DNA, the CDR3 is TGTGCCAGCAGCCGACAGGGACAAGAGACCCAGTACTTC. Translating gives CASSRQGQETQYF. The complete variable domain, with remaining parts taken from reference TRBV5-6 and TRBJ2-5, reads DAGVTQSPTHLIKTRGQQVTLRCSPKSGHDTVSWYQQALGQGPQFIFQYYEEEERQRGNFPDRFSGHQFPNYSSELNVNALLLGDSALYLCASSRQGQETQYFGPGTRLLVL.

CDR3 residues: CASSQDVFSGTGNTGELFF. The CDR3 bases are TGTGCCAGCAGCCAAGATGTGTTTTCGGGGACAGGGAACACCGGGGAGCTGTTTTTT. The V and J genes are TRBV4-2 and TRBJ2-2; 8 positions agree with TRBD1. The V and J ends lost 0 bases and 1 base, in that order; junction bases with no gene match: 10. The CDR3 totals 19 residues. The V gene's germline CDR1 is LGHNA and CDR2 YNFKEQ.

For this clone: It may be a read error: a sequence one base away is much more abundant. This specimen includes other DNA sequences encoding the same CDR3. This rearrangement joins TRBV20-1 to TRBJ2-7; D gene ambiguous. Germline V gene lookup returns CDR1 DFQATT and CDR2 SNEGSKA (reference sequence). With 6 bases removed from V and 2 bases from J, the gap between germline ends came to 5 bases. This CDR3 spans 10 amino acids. The CDR3: CSAGPYEQYF. Here the CDR3 DNA reads TGCAGTGCGGGCCCCTACGAGCAGTACTTC.

The chain joins TRBV12-5 to TRBJ2-1; perhaps TRBD2 as D (6 bases). Deletions cut 3 bases from V and 7 bases from J, with 22 bases between. The CDR3 has 17 residues. Germline CDR1 reads LGHNT; CDR2 reads FRNRAP. In DNA, the CDR3 is TGTGCTAGTGGTTTACACCTACCTTTCGGGGGAGTTAATGAGCAGTTCTTC. As protein: CASGLHLPFGGVNEQFF.

This clone appeared once. The V and J genes are TRBV27 and TRBJ2-7; D is possibly TRBD1 or TRBD2 (9 bases each). The CDR3 has 14 amino acids. CDR1 MNHEY and CDR2 SMNVEV come from the germline V gene (reference sequence). The V and J ends lost 8 bases and 2 bases respectively, with 16 bases between them. The CDR3 nucleotides are TGTGCCAGCCCTAGCGGGACAGGGACCTACGAGCAGTACTTC. This encodes CASPSGTGTYEQYF.

V usage is TRBV7-8 and J usage is TRBJ2-2; D gene unclear. The CDR3 contains 15 residues. From germline, CDR1 is SGHVS and CDR2 FQNEAQ. Trimming cost V 2 bases and J 4 bases, with 11 bases left between them. The CDR3 here is CASSLTTQTTGELFF. DNA for the CDR3: TGTGCCAGCAGCTTAACTACCCAAACCACCGGGGAGCTGTTTTTT. The full variable domain, with the rest looked up from reference TRBV7-8 and TRBJ2-2, is GAGVSQSPRYKVAKRGQDVALRCDPISGHVSLFWYQQALGQGPEFLTYFQNEAQLDKSGLPSDRFFAERPEGSVSTLKIQRTQQEDSAVYLCASSLTTQTTGELFFGEGSRLTVL.

Worth noting for this clone: The same CDR3 can be traced to other DNA sequences in this sample. The rearrangement links TRBV20-1 to TRBJ2-7; D remains unclear. The germline V gene has CDR1 DFQATT and CDR2 SNEGSKA (reference sequence). The CDR3 is made up of 11 amino acids. V lost 3 bases and J 1 base, leaving 4 bases between the germline ends. The CDR3 nucleotides are TGCAGTGCTAGTCGTTCCTACGAGCAGTACTTC. Its protein is CSASRSYEQYF.

This clone has ten or more counts. CDR3 region: CASSLEPGIADTQYF. The CDR3 coding sequence is TGCGCCAGCAGCTTGGAGCCGGGAATAGCAGATACGCAGTATTTT. The chain joins TRBV5-1 to TRBJ2-3; D might be TRBD2 (5 bases). Trimming shortened V by 0 bases and J by 4 bases, and 12 bases separated the two germline ends. Germline V gene data show CDR1 as SGHRS and CDR2 as YFSETQ. The CDR3 spans 15 residues.

This clone occurred once. CDR3 nucleotides: TGTGCCAGCTCATCGACAGTGGACTCTGGAAACACCATATATTTT. Translating it yields CASSSTVDSGNTIYF. The chain employs TRBV18 and TRBJ1-3; D possibly corresponds to TRBD1 (5 bases). V lost 5 bases and J lost 0, with 11 bases in between. Germline CDR1 and CDR2: KGHSH and LQKENI. The CDR3 spans 15 residues.

This clone was seen a handful of times. The CDR3 here is CASSLRGQFGGYTF. The CDR3 nucleotides are TGTGCCAGCAGCCTCAGGGGGCAGTTTGGTGGCTACACCTTC. The chain joins TRBV27 to TRBJ1-2, with 8 nucleotides matching TRBD1. This CDR3 is 14 amino acids long. The V gene's germline CDR1 is MNHEY and CDR2 SMNVEV (reference sequence). V lost 6 bases and J lost 7; bases outside the gene matches: 10.

The chain employs TRBV5-1 and TRBJ2-3; 9 bases line up with TRBD2. This CDR3 contains 16 residues. The germline gives CDR1 SGHRS, CDR2 YFSETQ. After removal of 4 bases from V and 4 bases from J, the junction contained 10 bases not matched to a gene. For the CDR3, the DNA is TGCGCCAGCAGCATGGGGGTAGCGGGAGTCCCAGATACGCAGTATTTT. It yields the protein CASSMGVAGVPDTQYF.

The chain combines TRBV11-2 with TRBJ2-2; 8 nucleotides agree with TRBD2. V was clipped by 10 bases and J by 1 base; unmatched bases: 11. CDR1 and CDR2 from the germline V gene are SGHAT and FQNNGV. The CDR3 is made up of 16 amino acids. The CDR3 DNA sequence: TGTGCCACCCCGGAACGACTAGCGCAGAACACCGGGGAGCTGTTTTTT. Translated, it gives CATPERLAQNTGELFF.

V usage is TRBV4-2 and J usage is TRBJ1-2, with TRBD1 as a possible D gene (5 bases). The germline gives CDR1 LGHNA, CDR2 YNFKEQ. The CDR3 length is 15 residues. V was cut by 4 bases and J by 4 bases, with 16 bases left in between. The CDR3 sequence is CASSPHEGKGYGYTF. The CDR3 region has the DNA TGTGCCAGCAGCCCTCATGAGGGGAAGGGCTATGGCTACACCTTC.

The chain couples TRBV7-3 to TRBJ1-1; D remains ambiguous. Germline V gives CDR1 SGHTA, CDR2 FQGTGA. CDR3 length equals 14 residues. V shed 2 bases and J shed 3 bases, with 10 bases lying between them. The CDR3 loop is CASSLRRGDTEAFF. The CDR3 nucleotides are TGTGCCAGCAGCTTACGACGTGGGGACACTGAAGCTTTCTTT.

At least ten counts were recorded for this clone. The rearrangement links TRBV7-2 to TRBJ2-3, with D perhaps assigned TRBD1 or TRBD2 (5 bases each). The CDR3 is 15 amino acids. Germline V CDR1 and CDR2: SGHTA, FQGNSA. Trimming removed 3 bases from V and 7 bases from J, with 17 bases in between. This chain's CDR3 is CASSLGVLTPHTQYF. CDR3 DNA: TGTGCCAGCAGCTTGGGGGTTCTCACTCCACATACGCAGTATTTT.

This chain joins TRBV14 and TRBJ1-3; D is uncertain. Germline V gene data show CDR1 as SGHDN and CDR2 as FVKESK. CDR3 length equals 13 residues. The ends were cut back, 6 bases at V and 0 bases at J, with 6 bases in the middle. The CDR3 loop is CASRPPSGNTIYF. CDR3 in DNA: TGTGCCAGCAGACCACCCTCTGGAAACACCATATATTTT. Supplemented by reference TRBV14 and TRBJ1-3, the full variable domain reads EAGVTQFPSHSVIEKGQTVTLRCDPISGHDNLYWYRRVMGKEIKFLLHFVKESKQDESGMPNNRFLAERTGGTYSTLKVQPAELEDSGVYFCASRPPSGNTIYFGEGSWLTVV.

CDR3 amino acids: CAGNSRLGGYEQYF. DNA for the CDR3: TGTGCCGGCAATAGCCGATTGGGAGGCTACGAGCAGTACTTC. The chain combines TRBV6-1 with TRBJ2-7; the D gene is possibly TRBD2 (6 bases). The CDR3 loop spans 14 amino acids. Germline CDR1 and CDR2: MNHNS and SASEGT. V lost 11 bases to trimming and J lost 3 bases, with 20 bases between them.

The chain recombines TRBV5-1 with TRBJ2-1; weak D call: TRBD1 (5 bases). Germline loops: CDR1 SGHRS, CDR2 YFSETQ. The ends were cut back, 4 bases at V and 0 bases at J, with 11 bases in the middle. This CDR3 comprises 15 residues. DNA for the CDR3: TGCGCCAGCAGCCAAGGGGTATACTCCTACAATGAGCAGTTCTTC. Translating it yields CASSQGVYSYNEQFF.

V and J are TRBV19 and TRBJ1-5, with no clear D. Germline V gene data show CDR1 as LNHDA and CDR2 as SQIVND (reference sequence). The V end was cut by 4 bases, the J end by 5 bases, with 12 bases between. This CDR3 is 14 amino acids long. The DNA of the CDR3 is TGTGCCAGTAGTAGGGCCAGGATTGATCAGCCCCAGCATTTT. Its translation is CASSRARIDQPQHF.

This clone has a single count. CDR3 DNA sequence: TGCGCCAGCAGCCAAGGCTGGGATCAGCCCCAGCATTTT. Protein: CASSQGWDQPQHF. The V and J genes are TRBV4-1 and TRBJ1-5; the D is unclear. Germline V lookup: CDR1 MGHRA, CDR2 YSYEKL. Trimming removed 1 base from V and 5 bases from J, with 6 bases in between. The CDR3 sequence is 13 residues long.